Sequencing of this T cell receptor (beta chain) was carried out in a study of blood T cells in healthy people across ages. The table lists this clonotype with a few counts. A second about 7 to 12 cycle PCR used barcoded and J-beta primers. TCRdb fed the 5' RACE reads into MiXCR, producing one record per CDR3 protein. Among 650,000 to 1,000,000 distinct CDR3 sequences listed, about 45% were seen once. The extraction recovered at least 5 micrograms of total RNA per sample. Germline V gives CDR1 MNHEY, CDR2 SMNVEV (reference sequence). The V gene lost 5 bases and the J gene lost 9 bases, with 23 bases spanning the gap. The CDR3 has 16 amino acids.

V and J are TRBV27 and TRBJ2-4; D might be TRBD1 (6 bases). The material sequenced was blood. This clonotype originated in a man older than 75 in good health. The DNA of the CDR3 is TGTGCCAGCAGTGTCCCGGACAGAGTTGTTTCTGGCATTCAGTACTTC. Protein: CASSVPDRVVSGIQYF.